This T cell receptor (beta chain) was observed in a study of T cell clonality in common variable immunodeficiency. Study conclusions and caveats: Compared with controls, CVID subjects had fewer shared TCRbeta clones.

Trimming took 1 base from V and 5 from J, leaving 19 bases between them. The germline gives CDR1 SGHRS, CDR2 YFSETQ. This CDR3 comprises 16 residues. This clone was seen ten or more times. As yet, its antigen is unknown. The observed sequence ends 3 residues before the CDR3 terminus, with the missing tail filled in from the germline J gene. Clones were read by immunoSEQ multiplex PCR, and TCRdb kept only the in-frame ones, dropping some. Observed in the sample are over 35,000 clones, none of them singletons. The TCR sequence derives from a person between 18 and 70 years old in good health. The chain recombines TRBV5-1 with TRBJ2-7; a weak D match, TRBD2 (5 bases). The sample taken for sequencing was peripheral blood mononuclear cells. The CDR3 reads CASSLQFGVRDDEQYF. The CDR3 DNA, read in part, is TGCGCCAGCAGCTTGCAATTCGGGGTCCGAGACGACGAG.